The sequence of this TCR beta chain was determined in a study of T cell repertoires in cytomegalovirus infection. Study at large: CMV infection plus the matching HLA type was flagged by public TCR beta signatures.

The CDR3 runs to 15 residues. V dropped 1 base and J dropped 7; count of bases not matched to a gene: 8. CDR1 SGHTA and CDR2 FQGNSA come from the germline V gene. Via MiXCR, TCRdb re-called the reads, giving one row per CDR3 protein. This table holds 740,000 or so distinct CDR3 sequences, approximately 40% found once. Whole-study results and caveats: The ex vivo response was dominated by HLA-C-restricted CMV-specific TCR beta clonotypes.

This clonotype was observed a single time. What it recognizes is unknown. The TCR was taken from a human donor in good health (CMV status not recorded). Some clones in this sample may be carry-over from other donors' samples. V gene TRBV7-2 combines with J gene TRBJ1-1; 8 bases agree with TRBD1. Sequencing was carried out using PBMCs. The CDR3 here is CASSLDVWTGNEAFF. In nucleotides, the CDR3 is TGTGCCAGCAGCTTAGATGTCTGGACAGGGAATGAAGCTTTCTTT.